The 16 T cell receptor beta chains below come from one sample, sequenced in a study of blood T cell repertoires in COVID-19. TCRdb's copy holds only in-frame clones and misses some; the assay was immunoSEQ multiplex PCR. The data contain roughly 80,000 clones, around 80% of them seen just once; the ten biggest clones take up approximately 5.8%. The sequenced sample was peripheral blood. These receptors all stem from a man in his fifties or sixties with active or convalescent COVID-19.

The genes are TRBV6-6 and TRBJ1-1; D gene unclear. The V end was cut by 5 bases, the J end by 0 bases, with 16 bases between. This CDR3 spans 16 amino acids. Germline V gene lookup returns CDR1 MNHNY and CDR2 SVGAGI (reference sequence). The CDR3 nucleotides read TGTGCCAGCAGTCCTTTCGGGTCTATCCTGAACACTGAAGCTTTCTTT. It encodes CASSPFGSILNTEAFF.

V is TRBV20-1 and J is TRBJ1-2; TRBD1 is a possible D gene (5 bases). Trimming removed 4 bases at V and 4 bases at J, with 7 bases between. CDR3 size: 11 residues. Germline V gene lookup returns CDR1 DFQATT and CDR2 SNEGSKA (reference sequence). Written as DNA, the CDR3 is TGCAGTGCTACAGGGTCCTATGGCTACACCTTC. Protein product: CSATGSYGYTF.

The rearrangement uses TRBV6-8 and TRBJ1-1, with D perhaps matching TRBD1 (6 bases). Germline CDR1 reads MNHGY; CDR2 reads SAAAGT. The ends were cut back, 7 bases at V and 1 base at J, with 19 bases in the middle. This CDR3 region has 16 residues. CDR3 loop: CASNKPRGGPNTEAFF. In nucleotides, the CDR3 is TGTGCCAGCAACAAACCCCGTGGGGGCCCGAACACTGAAGCTTTCTTT.

This rearrangement joins TRBV7-2 to TRBJ2-3; 7 nucleotides align to TRBD2. This CDR3 has 16 amino acids. Trimming cost V 4 bases and J 1 base; bases outside gene matches: 8. Germline CDR1 and CDR2: SGHTA and FQGNSA. CDR3 nucleotides: TGTGCCAGCAGCTCCAAGCGTGGGGGGGGCACAGATACGCAGTATTTT. Protein sequence: CASSSKRGGGTDTQYF.

The V and J genes are TRBV19 and TRBJ1-5; 10 bases are shared with TRBD1. The germline CDR1 and CDR2 sequences are LNHDA and SQIVND (reference sequence). V trimming: 7 bases; J trimming: 7 bases; junction bases outside the gene matches: 10. The CDR3 is made up of 15 amino acids. The CDR3 region is CASTPRTGGSQPQHF. CDR3 DNA: TGTGCCAGTACCCCTCGGACAGGGGGGAGCCAGCCCCAGCATTTT.

A note on this clone: At one boundary the junction diverges from the germline segment, which might be a read error. The chain uses TRBV7-2 and TRBJ1-1; 9 bases agree with TRBD1. Germline V gene sequence: CDR1 SGHTA, CDR2 FQGNSA. CDR3 size: 15 residues. The CDR3 loop is CASSSTGGPNPEAFF. CDR3 sequence (DNA): TGTGCCAGCAGCTCTACAGGGGGCCCGAACCCTGAAGCTTTCTTT.

This clone was detected only a few times. The V and J genes are TRBV6-6 and TRBJ1-6; tentatively, D is TRBD1 (6 bases). V dropped 5 bases and J dropped 7 bases, with 21 bases sitting between them. There are 17 residues in the CDR3. Germline V gives CDR1 MNHNY, CDR2 SVGAGI (reference sequence). The CDR3 region has the DNA TGTGCCAGCAGTCCGAACATGGGGGCGGGAGTCAATTCACCCCTCCACTTT. This encodes CASSPNMGAGVNSPLHF.

The CDR3 spells CASSYGKGATTNEKLFF. DNA of the CDR3: TGTGCCAGCAGTTATGGAAAGGGGGCAACAACTAATGAAAAACTGTTTTTT. The chain carries TRBV6-2 or TRBV6-3 and TRBJ1-4; 7 nucleotides line up with TRBD1. Trimming cost V 3 bases and J 0 bases; bases outside gene matches: 7. The CDR3 is 17 residues long. CDR1 and CDR2 from the germline V gene are MNHEY and SVGEGT.

The chain combines TRBV30 with TRBJ2-2, with D tentatively TRBD2 (6 bases). CDR3 size: 15 residues. V lost 8 bases to trimming and J lost 4 bases, with 20 bases between them. Per the germline V gene, CDR1 is GTSNPN and CDR2 is SVGIG (reference sequence). DNA for the CDR3: TGTGCCCGAACCGCCGGGGGAAGGGGCACCGGGGAGCTGTTTTTT. Its translation is CARTAGGRGTGELFF.

The rearrangement uses TRBV23-1 and TRBJ2-3; tentatively, D is TRBD1 (5 bases). TRBV23-1 is an ORF, and what it does is uncertain. The CDR3 sequence is 16 residues long. V dropped 2 bases and J dropped 5 bases, with 17 bases sitting between them. The CDR3 coding sequence is TGCGCCAGCAGTCAAAACCCAAAAAGGGGCCGAGATACGCAGTATTTT. Translated, it gives CASSQNPKRGRDTQYF.

The J gene is TRBJ2-5, the V gene TRBV6-2 or TRBV6-3; 14 bases match TRBD2. Germline V CDR1 and CDR2: MNHEY, SVGEGT. Germline trimming cut 2 bases from V and 4 bases from J; bases unmatched to any gene: 3. The CDR3 consists of 16 residues. The CDR3 DNA sequence: TGTGCCAGCAGTTACCCCGGGACTAGCGGGGGAGAGACCCAGTACTTC. As protein: CASSYPGTSGGETQYF.

This chain links TRBV5-5 with TRBJ2-7; D not resolved. This CDR3 is 13 amino acids long. The ends were cut back, 2 bases at V and 7 bases at J, with 13 bases in the middle. The germline gives CDR1 SGHKS, CDR2 YYEKEE (reference sequence). The chain's CDR3 is CASSFTLGPEQYF. The CDR3 region has the DNA TGTGCCAGCAGCTTTACTTTGGGCCCAGAGCAGTACTTC.

The rearrangement uses TRBV4-2 and TRBJ2-3; 9 bases map to TRBD2. The germline V gene encodes CDR1 LGHNA and CDR2 YNFKEQ. There are 17 residues in the CDR3. V gave up 0 bases and J gave up 5 bases; unmatched junction bases: 9. This CDR3 is CASSQEPRGGARDTQYF. DNA of the CDR3: TGTGCCAGCAGCCAAGAGCCTCGCGGGGGGGCCAGAGATACGCAGTATTTT.

This clone has more than one count but fewer than ten. The J gene is TRBJ2-2, the V gene TRBV19, with 7 bases that match TRBD1. V lost 5 bases, J lost 7 bases, and 7 bases stayed unmatched. This CDR3 contains 14 residues. CDR1 LNHDA and CDR2 SQIVND come from the germline V gene (reference sequence). This CDR3 is CASSFQGDSGELFF. CDR3 DNA: TGTGCCAGTAGTTTTCAGGGGGATAGCGGGGAGCTGTTTTTT. Full variable domain (outside the CDR3, taken from reference TRBV19 and TRBJ2-2): DGGITQSPKYLFRKEGQNVTLSCEQNLNHDAMYWYRQDPGQGLRLIYYSQIVNDFQKGDIAEGYSVSREKKESFPLTVTSAQKNPTAFYLCASSFQGDSGELFFGEGSRLTVL.

The rearrangement joins TRBV14 to TRBJ2-1, with TRBD2 identical over 10 bases. Trimming removed 5 bases from V and 2 bases from J; junction bases left unmatched: 3. The length of the CDR3 is 15 residues. Germline assignment: CDR1 SGHDN and CDR2 FVKESK. Here the CDR3 reads CASSSLAGAYNEQFF. Written as DNA, the CDR3 is TGTGCCAGCAGCTCCCTAGCGGGGGCCTACAATGAGCAGTTCTTC. Complete variable domain (other parts from reference TRBV14 and TRBJ2-1): EAGVTQFPSHSVIEKGQTVTLRCDPISGHDNLYWYRRVMGKEIKFLLHFVKESKQDESGMPNNRFLAERTGGTYSTLKVQPAELEDSGVYFCASSSLAGAYNEQFFGPGTRLTVL.

V is TRBV10-3 and J is TRBJ1-6; D is unclear. Trimming shortened V by 6 bases and J by 13 bases, and 16 bases separated the two germline ends. CDR1 and CDR2 (germline): ENHRY, SYGVKD. The CDR3 sequence is 13 residues long. The CDR3 loop is CAIRASSTGPLHF. The CDR3 bases are TGTGCCATCAGGGCCTCGTCTACCGGGCCCCTCCACTTT.